The rows below give T cell receptor beta chains drawn from one sample of a study of blood T cell repertoires in COVID-19. Generated by immunoSEQ multiplex PCR, the TCRdb table keeps only in-frame clones and is missing some. The sample has around 140,000 clones, 75% to 90% seen once. Sequencing used peripheral blood. The receptors were sampled from a man aged 45-65 years who had recovered from COVID-19. CDR3s include the opening cysteine and the closing phenylalanine or tryptophan. Each record gives: D gene, V gene, clone size, J gene, CDR3 DNA, CDR3 protein. The D gene is left open where the match is weak. Not all rows give a size; the values are once, few, many and, for expanded clones, a class.

>-|TRBV3-1/TRBV3-2|-|TRBJ1-1
TGTGCCAGCAGCCAAGTTGCGGGCAGGGGGAACACTGAAGCTTTCTTT
CASSQVAGRGNTEAFF
>-|TRBV7-9|-|TRBJ1-2
TGTGCCAGCAGCTTACAACAGAACTATGGCTACACCTTC
CASSLQQNYGYTF
>TRBD1|TRBV28|-|TRBJ1-2
TGTGCCAGCAGTTTATCGGGACAGGCCCACTATGGCTACACCTTC
CASSLSGQAHYGYTF
>-|TRBV18|few|TRBJ2-7
TGTGCCAGCTCACCTAATACAGCGGACCGCGAGCAGTACTTC
CASSPNTADREQYF
>-|TRBV2|once|TRBJ1-4
TGTGCCAGCAGTGAAAGCGCGGAAAAACTGTTTTTT
CASSESAEKLFF
>-|TRBV10-3|few|TRBJ1-5
TGTGCCAGCAATGATCGGGGGACTAATCAGCCCCAGCATTTT
CASNDRGTNQPQHF
>TRBD2|TRBV9|-|TRBJ2-7
TGTGCCAGCAGCGTAGATGGCGGGGGGTCCTACGAGCAGTACTTC
CASSVDGGGSYEQYF
>TRBD1|TRBV7-8|-|TRBJ1-2
TGTGCCAGCAGCCTGGACAGGGCTGGCTACACCTTC
CASSLDRAGYTF
>TRBD2|TRBV10-3|-|TRBJ2-3
TGTGCGGAATCTAGCGGGGGCACAGATACGCAGTATTTT
CAESSGGTDTQYF
>TRBD1|TRBV2|-|TRBJ1-1
TGTGCCAGCAGTCCGGGACAGACGAACACTGAAGCTTTCTTT
CASSPGQTNTEAFF
>TRBD1|TRBV27|-|TRBJ1-5
TGTGCCAGCAGTTTGGCGTCAGGGGGAGAGCAGCCCCAGCATTTT
CASSLASGGEQPQHF
>-|TRBV20-1|-|TRBJ2-7
TGCAGTGCTGGACACAACGAGCAGTACTTC
CSAGHNEQYF
>-|TRBV5-8|-|TRBJ1-1
TGTGCCAGCAGCCGCAGGGGTGGCACTGAAGCTTTCTTT
CASSRRGGTEAFF
>-|TRBV5-4|-|TRBJ2-5
TGTGCCAGCAGCCCGGGGGGCGCGGCGGGTGTAGAGACCCAGTACTTC
CASSPGGAAGVETQYF
>-|TRBV4-1|-|TRBJ1-1
TGCGCCAGCAGCAAGGTCGGGGGGGACACTGAAGCTTTCTTT
CASSKVGGDTEAFF
>TRBD1|TRBV5-1|-|TRBJ2-2
TGCGCCAGCAGCAACCGGGACAGCTACACCGGGGAGCTGTTTTTT
CASSNRDSYTGELFF
>TRBD1|TRBV5-1|few|TRBJ1-6
TGCGCCAGCAGCTTATACGACAGGGCTGGAAATTCACCCCTCCACTTT
CASSLYDRAGNSPLHF
>-|TRBV6-5|-|TRBJ2-1
TGTGCCAGCCACTCCTACAATGAGCAGTTCTTC
CASHSYNEQFF
>-|TRBV12-5|-|TRBJ2-1
TGTGCTAGTGGTTTGGTACCGCCGGGCAATGAGCAGTTCTTC
CASGLVPPGNEQFF
>TRBD1|TRBV7-2|few|TRBJ1-5
TGTGCCAGCAGCTTCTACGACAGGGGGATAAATCAGCCCCAGCATTTT
CASSFYDRGINQPQHF
>TRBD2|TRBV5-1|-|TRBJ2-2
TGCGCCAGCAGCTTGGGTAGCGGGGGTGCCAACACCGGGGAGCTGTTTTTT
CASSLGSGGANTGELFF
>TRBD2|TRBV11-2|-|TRBJ2-5
TGTGCCAGCAGCTTGGGTCGGGGGGGCCGACAAGAGACCCAGTACTTC
CASSLGRGGRQETQYF
>-|TRBV20-1|-|TRBJ2-5
TGCAGTGCTAGTATGGGGGCGAAAGAGACCCAGTACTTC
CSASMGAKETQYF
>TRBD2|TRBV6-2/TRBV6-3|-|TRBJ2-7
TGTGCCAGCAGTTACTCGGGCCTAGCGGACTACGAGCAGTACTTC
CASSYSGLADYEQYF
>-|TRBV24-1|-|TRBJ1-1
TGTGCCACCAAATTTCGTGACACTGAAGCTTTCTTT
CATKFRDTEAFF
>TRBD1|TRBV11-2|-|TRBJ2-7
TGTGCCAGCAGCCCGATATCGAGGGACAGACGAACTTCCTACGAGCAGTACTTC
CASSPISRDRRTSYEQYF